This TCR beta chain comes out of a study of a mutant IDH1 vaccine in newly diagnosed glioma. Study context: Patients got their first vaccination 4-6 weeks after radiotherapy alone, or with temozolomide cycles.

Indicated time point: week 47, end of study. Doses comprised 300 ug of mutant IDH1 20-mer peptide each, plus topical imiquimod. Those who donated had recent WHO grade 3 or 4 IDH1-mutant, ATRX-lost astrocytomas. Only in-frame clones appear in the TCRdb table, and some are missing; sequencing was by immunoSEQ multiplex PCR. Here the sample spans some 87,000 clones, 75% to 85% being singletons. This clone was recorded once. Its antigen remains unidentified. The CDR3 consists of 15 residues. CDR1 and CDR2 from the germline V gene are MGHRA and YSYEKL. V was cut by 1 base and J by 6 bases, with 13 bases left in between.

Here the sequenced sample was PBMCs, taken from a glioma patient whose treatment included an IDH1 peptide vaccine. The clonotype originates from a man aged 40-49 years with glioma. The chain recombines TRBV4-1 with TRBJ1-5; D is undetermined. The CDR3 DNA reads TGCGCCAGCAGCCAAGGCTCCGACCTCACTCAGCCCCAGCATTTT. It encodes CASSQGSDLTQPQHF.